The 29 T cell receptor beta chains reported below all come from one sample, sequenced in a study of control samples from healthy donors and cancer patients. The method was immunoSEQ multiplex PCR; TCRdb's version includes in-frame clones alone and lacks a portion of them. The table records 80,000 or so clones, 80% to 95% of them present only once. Material: blood. These receptors all stem from a woman in her sixties or seventies in good health.

This clone was recorded a few times. V is TRBV10-2 and J is TRBJ2-7, with D maybe TRBD1 (5 bases). The CDR3 is 15 residues long. CDR1 and CDR2 from the germline V gene are WSHSY and SAAADI. Between the trimmed V and J ends, which lost 3 bases and 0 bases, there was a span of 12 bases. The CDR3 DNA follows: TGCGCCAGCAGTGAACCAGGGCGCGCCTCCTACGAGCAGTACTTC. This encodes CASSEPGRASYEQYF.

The chain couples TRBV6-1 to TRBJ2-7; TRBD2 matches at 9 bases. This CDR3 comprises 16 residues. Germline V gene sequence: CDR1 MNHNS, CDR2 SASEGT. Germline trimming cut 3 bases from V and 4 bases from J; bases unmatched to any gene: 10. This CDR3 reads CASSDLGLAGMYEQYF. As DNA, the CDR3 is TGTGCCAGCAGTGACTTGGGGCTAGCGGGAATGTACGAGCAGTACTTC.

The V call is TRBV11-1, the J call TRBJ2-7; D not resolved. This CDR3 is 14 amino acids long. The germline V gene has CDR1 SGHAT and CDR2 FQDESV (reference sequence). Trimming took 2 bases from V and 0 from J, leaving 8 bases between them. The DNA of the CDR3 is TGTGCCAGCAGCTTATCAGTCGGCTCCTACGAGCAGTACTTC. This sequence encodes CASSLSVGSYEQYF. The full variable domain, in which reference TRBV11-1 and TRBJ2-7 provide the parts outside the CDR3, is EAEVAQSPRYKITEKSQAVAFWCDPISGHATLYWYRQILGQGPELLVQFQDESVVDDSQLPKDRFSAERLKGVDSTLKIQPAELGDSAMYLCASSLSVGSYEQYFGPGTRLTVT.

V is TRBV28 and J is TRBJ1-1; 8 nucleotides line up with TRBD1. The V segment lost 6 bases and the J segment 0 bases; nucleotides outside the gene matches: 6. CDR1 is MDHEN and CDR2 is SYDVKM in the germline V gene. The CDR3 contains 15 residues. The CDR3 nucleotides read TGTGCCAGCAGAACCGGACAGGGTTTGAACACTGAAGCTTTCTTT. Its protein is CASRTGQGLNTEAFF.

This clone has only one observation. The V call is TRBV7-8, the J call TRBJ2-7; a weak D match, TRBD2 (6 bases). The CDR3 is 13 amino acids. Germline V lookup: CDR1 SGHVS, CDR2 FQNEAQ. Between the trimmed V and J ends, which lost 8 bases and 0 bases, there was a span of 11 bases. CDR3 sequence reads: CASLEGSSYEQYF. CDR3 DNA sequence: TGTGCCAGCTTGGAGGGGAGCTCCTACGAGCAGTACTTC.

V is TRBV30 and J is TRBJ1-6; D call uncertain. Trimming cost V 5 bases and J 7 bases, with 9 bases left between them. Germline V gene sequence: CDR1 GTSNPN, CDR2 SVGIG (reference sequence). This CDR3 contains 12 residues. The CDR3 protein is CAWDWENSPLHF. In DNA form, the CDR3 reads TGTGCCTGGGACTGGGAGAATTCACCCCTCCACTTT.

The gene calls are TRBV20-1 and TRBJ2-7; 8 bases align to TRBD1. V lost 3 bases and J lost 3; bases outside the gene matches: 10. Germline V gives CDR1 DFQATT, CDR2 SNEGSKA (reference sequence). The CDR3 extends over 15 amino acids. The chain's CDR3 is CSASGPGGFSYEQYF. The CDR3 bases are TGCAGTGCTAGTGGGCCAGGGGGCTTTAGCTACGAGCAGTACTTC.

The rearrangement joins TRBV28 to TRBJ1-1; D gene uncertain. Germline-derived CDR1 and CDR2 are MDHEN and SYDVKM. V lost 5 bases and J lost 1, with 8 bases in between. CDR3 length equals 13 residues. The CDR3 region has the DNA TGTGCCAGCAGTATCCTTCAGAACACTGAAGCTTTCTTT. Protein product: CASSILQNTEAFF.

V gene TRBV6-4 combines with J gene TRBJ2-3; 7 bases are a match to TRBD2. Unmatched junction bases numbered 6, after V lost 2 bases and J lost 4 bases. The germline CDR1 and CDR2 sequences are MRHNA and SNTAGT. This CDR3 spans 15 amino acids. CDR3 in amino acids: CASSDPLRGADTQYF. CDR3 nucleotide sequence: TGTGCCAGCAGTGACCCCCTACGGGGGGCAGATACGCAGTATTTT.

The chain employs TRBV7-2 and TRBJ1-1; D is uncertain. The V gene lost 4 bases and the J gene lost 1 base, with 10 bases spanning the gap. The CDR3 covers 14 residues. CDR1 SGHTA and CDR2 FQGNSA come from the germline V gene. CDR3 nucleotides: TGTGCCAGCAGCTCTGGACGGACGAACACTGAAGCTTTCTTT. It translates to CASSSGRTNTEAFF.

The chain employs TRBV30 and TRBJ1-5; 10 nucleotides agree with TRBD1. Unmatched junction bases numbered 9, after V lost 3 bases and J lost 7 bases. The CDR3 sequence is 15 residues long. From germline, CDR1 is GTSNPN and CDR2 SVGIG (reference sequence). CDR3: CAWSAGTGERQPQHF. The CDR3 DNA follows: TGTGCCTGGAGCGCCGGGACAGGGGAAAGGCAGCCCCAGCATTTT. Full variable domain (missing parts from reference TRBV30 and TRBJ1-5): SQTIHQWPATLVQPVGSPLSLECTVEGTSNPNLYWYRQAAGRGLQLLFYSVGIGQISSEVPQNLSASRPQDRQFILSSKKLLLSDSGFYLCAWSAGTGERQPQHFGDGTRLSIL.

The V and J genes are TRBV28 and TRBJ1-5; 9 positions match TRBD1. Trimming at V came to 5 bases and at J to 6 bases, leaving 11 bases not matched to a gene. Germline V gene data show CDR1 as MDHEN and CDR2 as SYDVKM. This CDR3 is built from 16 residues. The CDR3: CASSLPGQGFSQPQHF. CDR3 DNA: TGTGCCAGCAGTCTCCCGGGACAGGGATTTTCTCAGCCCCAGCATTTT. Full variable domain (remainder filled in from reference TRBV28 and TRBJ1-5): DVKVTQSSRYLVKRTGEKVFLECVQDMDHENMFWYRQDPGLGLRLIYFSYDVKMKEKGDIPEGYSVSREKKERFSLILESASTNQTSMYLCASSLPGQGFSQPQHFGDGTRLSIL.

The chain has TRBV5-4 and TRBJ2-1; D is possibly TRBD1 (6 bases). The V gene's germline CDR1 is SGHNT and CDR2 YYREEE (reference sequence). CDR3 length equals 14 residues. Deletions cut 4 bases from V and 4 bases from J, with 12 bases between. The CDR3 DNA reads TGTGCCAGCAGCCCCAGGACAGCTTACAATGAGCAGTTCTTC. This sequence encodes CASSPRTAYNEQFF.

The rearrangement links TRBV27 to TRBJ1-2, with a possible D match to TRBD1 (6 bases). This CDR3 has 16 amino acids. Deletions cut 6 bases from V and 5 bases from J, with 22 bases between. Germline V lookup: CDR1 MNHEY, CDR2 SMNVEV (reference sequence). CDR3: CASRRNLWGAEYGYTF. Written as DNA, the CDR3 is TGTGCCAGCAGACGGAACCTGTGGGGGGCGGAGTATGGCTACACCTTC.

CDR3 amino acids: CASSQPTGYGAYNEQFF. The CDR3 region has the DNA TGCGCCAGCAGCCAACCGACCGGGTATGGGGCTTACAATGAGCAGTTCTTC. V is TRBV4-1 and J is TRBJ2-1; a weak D match, TRBD1 (5 bases). From germline, CDR1 is MGHRA and CDR2 YSYEKL. V lost 2 bases and J 4 bases, leaving 18 bases between the germline ends. The CDR3 is 17 residues long.

The chain recombines TRBV5-6 with TRBJ2-3; no clear D gene. This CDR3 contains 15 residues. Per the germline V gene, CDR1 is SGHDT and CDR2 is YYEEEE. The V and J ends lost 2 bases and 2 bases respectively, with 12 bases between them. For the CDR3, the DNA is TGTGCCAGCAGCTTAGCAGGACCCCCCACAGATACGCAGTATTTT. Protein product: CASSLAGPPTDTQYF.

The V call is TRBV14, the J call TRBJ1-4; D not resolved. CDR3 length equals 16 residues. V was shortened by 4 bases and J by 0 bases, with 12 bases between the two germline ends. The germline gives CDR1 SGHDN, CDR2 FVKESK. The CDR3 DNA sequence: TGTGCCAGCAGCCGGGGTTTGCAGGCAACTAATGAAAAACTGTTTTTT. It codes for CASSRGLQATNEKLFF.

The chain links TRBV6-2 or TRBV6-3 to TRBJ2-7, with 16 nucleotides matching TRBD2. The CDR3 is made up of 18 amino acids. Germline V gene lookup returns CDR1 MNHEY and CDR2 SVGEGT. J lost 2 bases, V lost 5 bases, and 9 bases had no gene match. CDR3 residues: CASSDPGLAGGPPYEQYF. CDR3 nucleotide sequence: TGTGCCAGCAGTGACCCGGGACTAGCGGGAGGGCCTCCCTACGAGCAGTACTTC.

The chain links TRBV11-2 to TRBJ1-4, with 9 bases aligning to TRBD1. The V and J ends lost 5 bases and 4 bases, in that order; junction bases with no gene match: 5. Germline CDR1 is SGHAT and CDR2 is FQNNGV. The CDR3 has 15 residues. CDR3 sequence reads: CASSRWTGVNEKLFF. CDR3 DNA sequence: TGTGCCAGCAGCCGATGGACAGGGGTTAATGAAAAACTGTTTTTT.

The chain links TRBV5-1 to TRBJ1-1; a weak D match, TRBD1 (5 bases). Per the germline V gene, CDR1 is SGHRS and CDR2 is YFSETQ. Trimming pared 0 bases from V and 4 bases from J, leaving 10 bases between. The CDR3 consists of 14 residues. CDR3 nucleotide sequence: TGCGCCAGCAGCTTGGGCGAGGGGTTCACTGAAGCTTTCTTT. It is translated as CASSLGEGFTEAFF.

The chain has TRBV28 and TRBJ1-2; no clear D gene. V was pared by 5 bases and J by 2 bases, with 9 bases between. Germline lookup yields CDR1 MDHEN and CDR2 SYDVKM. CDR3 length: 13 amino acids. CDR3 protein: CASSDPVNYGYTF. The CDR3 DNA reads as TGTGCCAGCAGTGACCCCGTCAACTATGGCTACACCTTC.

The chain links TRBV12-3 or TRBV12-4 to TRBJ2-5; TRBD1 might be the D (6 bases). V lost 4 bases, J lost 8 bases, and 14 bases lay in between. The CDR3 runs 13 residues. The DNA of the CDR3 is TGTGCCAGCAGTTCGGACAGCAAGAGAACCCAGTACTTC. It translates to CASSSDSKRTQYF.

On this clone: The junction departs from the called germline gene at one end, perhaps through a read error. The rearrangement links TRBV9 to TRBJ1-1, with 10 nucleotides matching TRBD1. The CDR3 spans 16 residues. Germline-derived CDR1 and CDR2 are SGDLS and YYNGEE. In DNA, the CDR3 is TGTGCCAGCAGCGTGGGACAGGGGTTCGTGAAAACTGAAGCTTTCTTT. Its protein product is CASSVGQGFVKTEAFF.

The rearrangement links TRBV6-2 or TRBV6-3 to TRBJ2-1; TRBD2 aligns across 13 bases. Germline V gene lookup returns CDR1 MNHEY and CDR2 SVGEGT. The CDR3 is 17 residues long. V lost 2 bases to trimming and J lost 9 bases; unmatched junction nucleotides: 10. As DNA, the CDR3 is TGTGCCAGCAGTTACACCCGGACTAGCGGGAGTTTTATTGAGCAGTTCTTC. It is translated as CASSYTRTSGSFIEQFF.

V usage is TRBV15 and J usage is TRBJ2-7; 12 bases agree with TRBD2. CDR3 length: 15 residues. CDR1 LNHNV and CDR2 YYDKDF come from the germline V gene (reference sequence). The ends lost 3 bases at V and 5 bases at J; junction bases unmatched: 5. CDR3: CATSSRTSGTDEQYF. CDR3 nucleotide sequence: TGTGCCACCAGCAGTCGGACTAGCGGGACAGACGAGCAGTACTTC. Together with reference TRBV15 and TRBJ2-7, the CDR3 gives the full variable domain: DAMVIQNPRYQVTQFGKPVTLSCSQTLNHNVMYWYQQKSSQAPKLLFHYYDKDFNNEADTPDNFQSRRPNTSFCFLDIRSPGLGDTAMYLCATSSRTSGTDEQYFGPGTRLTVT.

In DNA form, the CDR3 reads TGTGCCAGCAGTGTTGGGCGACTCTACGAGCAGTACTTC. Protein product: CASSVGRLYEQYF. This rearrangement joins TRBV2 to TRBJ2-7; D ambiguous. Germline CDR1 reads SNHLY; CDR2 reads FYNNEI. V was clipped by 4 bases and J by 3 bases, with 10 bases between them. The CDR3 has 13 residues.

The chain has TRBV18 and TRBJ2-3, with D uncertain. V shed 3 bases and J shed 0 bases, with 10 bases lying between them. CDR3 size: 15 residues. Per the germline V gene, CDR1 is KGHSH and CDR2 is LQKENI. In DNA form, the CDR3 reads TGTGCCAGCTCACCCCGCCCCTCTAGCACAGATACGCAGTATTTT. As protein: CASSPRPSSTDTQYF.

The chain uses TRBV6-5 and TRBJ1-4; D call uncertain. Germline V gene sequence: CDR1 MNHEY, CDR2 SVGAGI. The CDR3 loop spans 13 amino acids. V lost 7 bases and J lost 4, with 10 bases in between. The CDR3 here is CASIRTGNEKLFF. The CDR3 region has the DNA TGTGCCAGCATTAGGACGGGTAATGAAAAACTGTTTTTT.

This rearrangement joins TRBV12-3 or TRBV12-4 to TRBJ2-7; D ambiguous. V was clipped by 7 bases and J by 2 bases, with 12 bases between them. This CDR3 is 13 amino acids long. The DNA of the CDR3 is TGTGCCAGCATACAAGACGGTGCCTACGAGCAGTACTTC. Its protein is CASIQDGAYEQYF.